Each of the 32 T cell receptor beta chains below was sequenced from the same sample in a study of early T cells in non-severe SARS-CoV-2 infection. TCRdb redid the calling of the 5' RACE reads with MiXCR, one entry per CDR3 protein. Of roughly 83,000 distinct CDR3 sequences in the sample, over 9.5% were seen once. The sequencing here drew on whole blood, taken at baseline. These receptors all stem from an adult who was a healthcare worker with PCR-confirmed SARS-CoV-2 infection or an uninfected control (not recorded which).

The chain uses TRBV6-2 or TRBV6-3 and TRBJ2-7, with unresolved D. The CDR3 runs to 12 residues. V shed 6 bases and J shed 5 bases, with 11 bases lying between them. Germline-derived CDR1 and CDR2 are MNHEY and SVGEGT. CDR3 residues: CASRARVHEQYF. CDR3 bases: TGTGCCAGCAGGGCCCGTGTTCACGAGCAGTACTTC.

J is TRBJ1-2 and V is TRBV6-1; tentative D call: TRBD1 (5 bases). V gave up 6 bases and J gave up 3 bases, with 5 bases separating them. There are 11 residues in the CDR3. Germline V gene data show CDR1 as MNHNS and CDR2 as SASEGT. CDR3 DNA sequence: TGTGCCAGCAGGGGGGACTATGGCTACACCTTC. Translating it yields CASRGDYGYTF.

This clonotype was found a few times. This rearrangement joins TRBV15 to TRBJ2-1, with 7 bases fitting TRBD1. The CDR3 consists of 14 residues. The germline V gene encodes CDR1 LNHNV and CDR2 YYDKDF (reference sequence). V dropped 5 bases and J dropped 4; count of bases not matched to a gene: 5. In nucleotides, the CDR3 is TGTGCCACCAGCTCCGAGGGGGCTTACAATGAGCAGTTCTTC. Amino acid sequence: CATSSEGAYNEQFF.

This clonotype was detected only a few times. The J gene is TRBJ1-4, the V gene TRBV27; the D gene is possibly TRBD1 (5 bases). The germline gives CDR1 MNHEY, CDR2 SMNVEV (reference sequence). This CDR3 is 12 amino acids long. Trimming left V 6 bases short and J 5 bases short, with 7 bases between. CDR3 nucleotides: TGTGCCAGCAGGAAGGGGAATGAAAAACTGTTTTTT. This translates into CASRKGNEKLFF.

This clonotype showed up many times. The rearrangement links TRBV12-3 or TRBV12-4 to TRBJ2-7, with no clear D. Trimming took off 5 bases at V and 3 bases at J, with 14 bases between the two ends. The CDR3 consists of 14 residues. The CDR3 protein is CASSPIGLSYEQYF. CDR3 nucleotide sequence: TGTGCCAGCAGTCCCATTGGGCTAAGCTACGAGCAGTACTTC.

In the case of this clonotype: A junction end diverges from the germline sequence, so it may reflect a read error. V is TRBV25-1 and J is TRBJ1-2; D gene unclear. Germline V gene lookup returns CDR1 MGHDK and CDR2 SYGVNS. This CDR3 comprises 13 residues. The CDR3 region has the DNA TGTGCCAGCAGCGAATTGTTAAGCAAGGGCTACACCTTC. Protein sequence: CASSELLSKGYTF.

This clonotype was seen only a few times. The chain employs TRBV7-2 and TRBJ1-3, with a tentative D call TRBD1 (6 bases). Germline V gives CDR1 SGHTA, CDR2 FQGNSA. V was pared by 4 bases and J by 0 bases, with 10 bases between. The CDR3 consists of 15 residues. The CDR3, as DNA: TGTGCCAGCAGCTCAACAGGGCTCTCTGGAAACACCATATATTTT. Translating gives CASSSTGLSGNTIYF.

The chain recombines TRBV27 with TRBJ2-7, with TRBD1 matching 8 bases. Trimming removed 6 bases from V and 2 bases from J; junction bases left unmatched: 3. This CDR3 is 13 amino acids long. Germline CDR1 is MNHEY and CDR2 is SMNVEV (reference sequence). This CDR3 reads CASRPGGAYEQYF. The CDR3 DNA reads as TGTGCCAGCAGGCCAGGGGGCGCCTACGAGCAGTACTTC.

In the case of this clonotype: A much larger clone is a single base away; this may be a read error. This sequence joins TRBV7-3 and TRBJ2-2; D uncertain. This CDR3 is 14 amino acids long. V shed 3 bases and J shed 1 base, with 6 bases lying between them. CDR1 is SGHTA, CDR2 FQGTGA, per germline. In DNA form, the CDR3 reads TGTGCCAGCAGCTTCGACATGAACACCGGGGAGCTGTTTTTT. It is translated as CASSFDMNTGELFF.

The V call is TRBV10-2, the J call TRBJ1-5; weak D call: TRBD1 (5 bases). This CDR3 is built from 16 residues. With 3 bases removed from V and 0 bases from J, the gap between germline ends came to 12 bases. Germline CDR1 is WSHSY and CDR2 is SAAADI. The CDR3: CASSEFGAYSNQPQHF. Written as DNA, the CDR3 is TGCGCCAGCAGTGAATTTGGGGCTTATAGCAATCAGCCCCAGCATTTT.

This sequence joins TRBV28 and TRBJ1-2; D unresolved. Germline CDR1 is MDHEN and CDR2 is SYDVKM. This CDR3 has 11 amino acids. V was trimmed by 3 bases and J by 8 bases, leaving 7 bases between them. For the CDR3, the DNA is TGTGCCAGCAGTTTTAATAGGGGCTACACCTTC. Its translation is CASSFNRGYTF.

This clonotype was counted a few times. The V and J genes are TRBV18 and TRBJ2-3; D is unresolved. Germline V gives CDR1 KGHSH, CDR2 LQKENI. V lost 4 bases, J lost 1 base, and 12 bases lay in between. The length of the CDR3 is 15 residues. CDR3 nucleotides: TGTGCCAGCTCACACCCGGATGGGCGCACAGATACGCAGTATTTT. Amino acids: CASSHPDGRTDTQYF.

The CDR3 region is CASSPVWGVRDKNIQYF. The CDR3 DNA is TGTGCCAGCAGTCCTGTCTGGGGGGTAAGGGACAAAAACATTCAGTACTTC. The chain couples TRBV28 to TRBJ2-4, with a possible D match to TRBD2 (6 bases). CDR1 and CDR2 (germline): MDHEN, SYDVKM. V shed 5 bases and J shed 3 bases, with 20 bases lying between them. CDR3 length equals 17 residues. Filled out from reference TRBV28 and TRBJ2-4, the complete variable domain reads DVKVTQSSRYLVKRTGEKVFLECVQDMDHENMFWYRQDPGLGLRLIYFSYDVKMKEKGDIPEGYSVSREKKERFSLILESASTNQTSMYLCASSPVWGVRDKNIQYFGAGTRLSVL.

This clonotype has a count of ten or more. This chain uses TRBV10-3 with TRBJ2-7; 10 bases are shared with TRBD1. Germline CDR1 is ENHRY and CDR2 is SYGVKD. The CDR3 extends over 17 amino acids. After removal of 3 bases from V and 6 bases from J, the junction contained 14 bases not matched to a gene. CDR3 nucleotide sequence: TGTGCCATCAGTGATCCCGGGGGAGGGACAGGGGAGTTCGAGCAGTACTTC. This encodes CAISDPGGGTGEFEQYF.

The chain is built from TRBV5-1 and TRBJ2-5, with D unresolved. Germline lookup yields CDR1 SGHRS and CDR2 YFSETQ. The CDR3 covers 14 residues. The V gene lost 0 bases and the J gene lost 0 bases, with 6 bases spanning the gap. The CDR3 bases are TGCGCCAGCAGCTTGGACGGGTACCAAGAGACCCAGTACTTC. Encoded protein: CASSLDGYQETQYF. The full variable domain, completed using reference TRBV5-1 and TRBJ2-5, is KAGVTQTPRYLIKTRGQQVTLSCSPISGHRSVSWYQQTPGQGLQFLFEYFSETQRNKGNFPGRFSGRQFSNSRSEMNVSTLELGDSALYLCASSLDGYQETQYFGPGTRLLVL.

The CDR3 is CASTETGELFF. The CDR3 coding sequence is TGTGCCAGCACCGAAACCGGGGAGCTGTTTTTT. The chain combines TRBV28 with TRBJ2-2, with D unclear. CDR1 is MDHEN and CDR2 is SYDVKM in the germline V gene. This CDR3 is 11 amino acids long. V was cut by 7 bases and J by 5 bases, with 5 bases left in between.

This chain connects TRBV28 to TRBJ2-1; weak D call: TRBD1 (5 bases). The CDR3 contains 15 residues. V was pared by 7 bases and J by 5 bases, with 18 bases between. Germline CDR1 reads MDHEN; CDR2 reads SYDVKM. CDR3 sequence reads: CASTRTSGSDNEQFF. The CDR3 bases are TGTGCCAGCACCCGAACCTCAGGGTCCGACAATGAGCAGTTCTTC.

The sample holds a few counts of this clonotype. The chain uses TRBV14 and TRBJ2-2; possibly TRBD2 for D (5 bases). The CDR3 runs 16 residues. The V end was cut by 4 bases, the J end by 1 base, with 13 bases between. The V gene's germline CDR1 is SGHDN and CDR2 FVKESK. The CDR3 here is CASSLHLAGNTGELFF. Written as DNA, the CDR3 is TGTGCCAGCAGCCTACATCTAGCAGGGAACACCGGGGAGCTGTTTTTT. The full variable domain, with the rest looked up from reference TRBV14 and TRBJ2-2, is EAGVTQFPSHSVIEKGQTVTLRCDPISGHDNLYWYRRVMGKEIKFLLHFVKESKQDESGMPNNRFLAERTGGTYSTLKVQPAELEDSGVYFCASSLHLAGNTGELFFGEGSRLTVL.

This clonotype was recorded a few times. CDR3 residues: CASSRPGQEEFF. For the CDR3, the DNA is TGTGCCAGCAGCCGCCCGGGACAGGAGGAGTTCTTC. The chain is built from TRBV3-1 and TRBJ2-1; 8 nucleotides match TRBD1. The CDR3 runs 12 residues. J gave up 14 bases and V 4 bases, and 7 bases lay outside the gene matches. Germline lookup yields CDR1 LGHDT and CDR2 YNNKEL (reference sequence).

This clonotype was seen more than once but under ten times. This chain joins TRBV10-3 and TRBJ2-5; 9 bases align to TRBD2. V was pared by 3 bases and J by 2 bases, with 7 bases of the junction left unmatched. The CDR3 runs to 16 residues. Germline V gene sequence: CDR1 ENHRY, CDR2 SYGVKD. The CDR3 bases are TGTGCCATCAGTGACCAACTAGCGGGTATACAAGAGACCCAGTACTTC. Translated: CAISDQLAGIQETQYF.

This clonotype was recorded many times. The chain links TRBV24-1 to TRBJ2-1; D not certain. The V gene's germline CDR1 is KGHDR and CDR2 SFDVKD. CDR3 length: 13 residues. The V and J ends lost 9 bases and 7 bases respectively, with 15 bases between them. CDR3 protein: CATGRVGRNEQFF. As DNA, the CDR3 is TGTGCCACCGGTAGGGTTGGCCGAAATGAGCAGTTCTTC.

The CDR3, as DNA: TGCGCCAGCAGCATCCAGGGGGCCCAAGAGACCCAGTACTTC. Translating it yields CASSIQGAQETQYF. The rearrangement links TRBV5-1 to TRBJ2-5, with 8 bases identical to TRBD1. The germline V gene has CDR1 SGHRS and CDR2 YFSETQ. The CDR3 consists of 14 residues. Trimming took 4 bases from V and 1 from J; bases not matched to a gene: 3.

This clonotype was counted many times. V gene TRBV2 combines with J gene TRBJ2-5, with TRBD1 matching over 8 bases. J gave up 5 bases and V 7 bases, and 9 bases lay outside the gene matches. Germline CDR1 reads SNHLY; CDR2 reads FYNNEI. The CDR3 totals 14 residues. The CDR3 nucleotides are TGTGCCAGCAACAACGGGGCAGGGGGCGAGACCCAGTACTTC. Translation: CASNNGAGGETQYF.

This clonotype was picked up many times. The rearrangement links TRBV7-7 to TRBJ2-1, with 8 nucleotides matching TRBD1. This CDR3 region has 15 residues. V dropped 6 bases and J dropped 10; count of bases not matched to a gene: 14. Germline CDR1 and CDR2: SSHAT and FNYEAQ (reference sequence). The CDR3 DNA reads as TGTGCCAGCAGTCATCTCGGACAGGGTGTAGGAGAGCAGTTCTTC. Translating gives CASSHLGQGVGEQFF.

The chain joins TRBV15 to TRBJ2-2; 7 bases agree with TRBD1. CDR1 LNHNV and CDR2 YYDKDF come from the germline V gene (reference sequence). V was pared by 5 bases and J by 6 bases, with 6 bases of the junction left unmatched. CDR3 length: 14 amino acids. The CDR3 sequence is CATSPTGMAGELFF. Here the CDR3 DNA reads TGTGCCACCAGCCCGACAGGGATGGCCGGGGAGCTGTTTTTT.

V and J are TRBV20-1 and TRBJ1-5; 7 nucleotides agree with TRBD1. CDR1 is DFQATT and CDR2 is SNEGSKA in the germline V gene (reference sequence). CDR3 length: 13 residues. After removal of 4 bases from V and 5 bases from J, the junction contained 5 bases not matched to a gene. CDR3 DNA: TGCAGTGCTACCAGGGGGGCCGATCAGCCCCAGCATTTT. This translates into CSATRGADQPQHF.

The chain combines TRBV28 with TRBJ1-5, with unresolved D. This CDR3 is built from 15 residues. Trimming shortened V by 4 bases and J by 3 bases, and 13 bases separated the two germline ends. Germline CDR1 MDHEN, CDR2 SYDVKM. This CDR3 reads CASSSPTQNNQPQHF. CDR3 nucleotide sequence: TGTGCCAGCAGTTCGCCGACACAGAACAATCAGCCCCAGCATTTT.

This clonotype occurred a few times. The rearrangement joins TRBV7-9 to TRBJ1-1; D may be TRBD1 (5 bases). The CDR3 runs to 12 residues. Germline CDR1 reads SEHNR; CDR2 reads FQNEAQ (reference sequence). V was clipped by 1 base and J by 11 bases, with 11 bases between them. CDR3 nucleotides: TGTGCCAGCAGCTTAGGTTCCGGGGGGGCTTTCTTT. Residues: CASSLGSGGAFF.

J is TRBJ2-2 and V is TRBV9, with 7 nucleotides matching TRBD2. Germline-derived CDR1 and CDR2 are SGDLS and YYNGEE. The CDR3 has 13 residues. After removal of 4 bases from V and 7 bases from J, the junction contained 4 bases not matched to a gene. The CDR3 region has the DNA TGTGCCAGCAGCTCGTTAGCGGGCGGGGAGCTGTTTTTT. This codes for CASSSLAGGELFF.

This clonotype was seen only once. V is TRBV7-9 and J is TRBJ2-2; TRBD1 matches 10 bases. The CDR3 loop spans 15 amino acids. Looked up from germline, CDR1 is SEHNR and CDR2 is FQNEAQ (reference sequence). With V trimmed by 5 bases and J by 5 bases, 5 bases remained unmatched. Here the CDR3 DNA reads TGTGCCAGCAGCCTGACAGGGGGCAAAACCGGGGAGCTGTTTTTT. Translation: CASSLTGGKTGELFF. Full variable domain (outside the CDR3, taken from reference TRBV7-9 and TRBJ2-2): DTGVSQNPRHKITKRGQNVTFRCDPISEHNRLYWYRQTLGQGPEFLTYFQNEAQLEKSRLLSDRFSAERPKGSFSTLEIQRTEQGDSAMYLCASSLTGGKTGELFFGEGSRLTVL.

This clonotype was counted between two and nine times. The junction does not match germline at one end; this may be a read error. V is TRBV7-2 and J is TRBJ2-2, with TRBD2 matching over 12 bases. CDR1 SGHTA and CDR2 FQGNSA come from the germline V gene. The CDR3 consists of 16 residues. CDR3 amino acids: CVSSSGTSGYDGELFF. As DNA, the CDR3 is TGTGTCAGCAGCTCCGGGACTAGCGGGTACGACGGGGAGCTGTTTTTT.

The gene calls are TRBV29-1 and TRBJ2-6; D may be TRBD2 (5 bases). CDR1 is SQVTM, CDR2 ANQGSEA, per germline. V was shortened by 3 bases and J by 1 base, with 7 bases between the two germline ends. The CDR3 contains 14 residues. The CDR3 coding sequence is TGCAGCGTTGACCCGGGGTCTGGGGCCAACGTCCTGACTTTC. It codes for CSVDPGSGANVLTF.